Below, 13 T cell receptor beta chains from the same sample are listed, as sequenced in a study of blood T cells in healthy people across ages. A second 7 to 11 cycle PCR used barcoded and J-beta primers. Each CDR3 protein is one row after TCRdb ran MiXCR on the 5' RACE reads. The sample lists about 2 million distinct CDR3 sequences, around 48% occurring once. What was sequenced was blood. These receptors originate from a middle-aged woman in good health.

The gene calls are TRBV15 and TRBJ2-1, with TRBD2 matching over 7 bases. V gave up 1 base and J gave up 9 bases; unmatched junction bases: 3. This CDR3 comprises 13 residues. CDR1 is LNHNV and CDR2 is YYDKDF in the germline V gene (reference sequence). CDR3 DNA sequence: TGTGCCACCAGCAGAGGGGGGGGGTTTGAGCAGTTCTTC. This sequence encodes CATSRGGGFEQFF.

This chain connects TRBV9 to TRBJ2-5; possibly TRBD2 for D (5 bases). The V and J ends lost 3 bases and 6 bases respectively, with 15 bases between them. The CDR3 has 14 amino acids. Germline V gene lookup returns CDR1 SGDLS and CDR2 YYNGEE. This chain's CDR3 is CASSEDSLKKTQYF. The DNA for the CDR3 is TGTGCCAGCAGCGAGGACTCTCTAAAAAAGACCCAGTACTTC.

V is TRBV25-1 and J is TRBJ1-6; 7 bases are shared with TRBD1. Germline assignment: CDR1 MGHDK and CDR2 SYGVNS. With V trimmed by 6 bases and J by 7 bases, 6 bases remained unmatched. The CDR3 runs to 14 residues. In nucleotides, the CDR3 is TGTGCCAGCAGGGGAGACAGGGAGAATTCACCCCTCCACTTT. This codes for CASRGDRENSPLHF.

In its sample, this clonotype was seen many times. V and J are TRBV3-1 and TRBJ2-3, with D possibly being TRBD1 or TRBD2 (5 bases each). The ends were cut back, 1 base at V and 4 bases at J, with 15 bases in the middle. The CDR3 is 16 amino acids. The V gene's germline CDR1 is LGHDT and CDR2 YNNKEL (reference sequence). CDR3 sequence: CASSQAPGDGADTQYF. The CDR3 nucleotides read TGTGCCAGCAGCCAAGCGCCCGGGGACGGGGCAGATACGCAGTATTTT.

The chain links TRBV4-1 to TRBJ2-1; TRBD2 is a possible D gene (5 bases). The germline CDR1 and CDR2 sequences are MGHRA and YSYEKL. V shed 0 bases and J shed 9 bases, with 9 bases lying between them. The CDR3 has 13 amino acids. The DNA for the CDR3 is TGCGCCAGCAGCCAAGAGAGGGTTTCTGAGCAGTTCTTC. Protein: CASSQERVSEQFF.

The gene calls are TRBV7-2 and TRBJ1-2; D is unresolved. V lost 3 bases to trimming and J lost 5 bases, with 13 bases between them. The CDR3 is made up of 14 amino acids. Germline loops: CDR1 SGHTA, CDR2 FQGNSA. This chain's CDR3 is CASSFSAQIYGYTF. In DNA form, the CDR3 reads TGTGCCAGCAGCTTTTCAGCACAGATTTATGGCTACACCTTC.

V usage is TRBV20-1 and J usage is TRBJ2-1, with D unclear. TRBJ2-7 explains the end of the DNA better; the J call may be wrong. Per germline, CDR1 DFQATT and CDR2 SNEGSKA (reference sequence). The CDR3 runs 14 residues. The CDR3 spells CSARRFLSLNEQYF. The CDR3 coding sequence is TGCAGTGCTAGGAGATTTCTAAGCCTCAATGAGCAGTACTTC.

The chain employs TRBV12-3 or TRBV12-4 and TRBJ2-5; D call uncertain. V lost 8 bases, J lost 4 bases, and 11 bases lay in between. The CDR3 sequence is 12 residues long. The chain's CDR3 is CASQGMGETQYF. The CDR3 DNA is TGTGCCAGCCAAGGGATGGGAGAGACCCAGTACTTC.

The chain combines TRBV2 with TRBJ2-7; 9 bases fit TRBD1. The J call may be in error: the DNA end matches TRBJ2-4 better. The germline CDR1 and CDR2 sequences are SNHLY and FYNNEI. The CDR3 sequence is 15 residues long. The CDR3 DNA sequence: TGTGCCAGCAGTGGTGACAGGGGGATCGAAAACATTCAGTACTTC. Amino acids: CASSGDRGIENIQYF.

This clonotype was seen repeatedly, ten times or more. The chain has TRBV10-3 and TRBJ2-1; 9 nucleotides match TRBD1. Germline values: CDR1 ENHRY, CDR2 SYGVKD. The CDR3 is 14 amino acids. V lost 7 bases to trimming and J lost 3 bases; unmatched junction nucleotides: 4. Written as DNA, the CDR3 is TGTGCCATCAACGGGACAGGGATCTACAATGAGCAGTTCTTC. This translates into CAINGTGIYNEQFF.

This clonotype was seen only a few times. CDR3 coding DNA: TGTGCCAGCAGCCTAACTAGGAGCCCGGACATTCAGTACTTC. Translating gives CASSLTRSPDIQYF. This chain links TRBV6-2 or TRBV6-3 with TRBJ2-4; D possibly corresponds to TRBD2 (5 bases). The CDR3 extends over 14 amino acids. V shed 6 bases and J shed 8 bases, with 17 bases lying between them. The germline V gene has CDR1 MNHEY and CDR2 SVGEGT.

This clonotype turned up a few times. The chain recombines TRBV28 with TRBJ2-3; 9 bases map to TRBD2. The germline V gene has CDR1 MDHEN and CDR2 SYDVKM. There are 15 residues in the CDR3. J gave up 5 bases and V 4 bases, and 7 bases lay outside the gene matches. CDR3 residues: CASSSRRGGEDTQYF. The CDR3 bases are TGTGCCAGCAGTTCGAGGCGGGGGGGGGAAGATACGCAGTATTTT.

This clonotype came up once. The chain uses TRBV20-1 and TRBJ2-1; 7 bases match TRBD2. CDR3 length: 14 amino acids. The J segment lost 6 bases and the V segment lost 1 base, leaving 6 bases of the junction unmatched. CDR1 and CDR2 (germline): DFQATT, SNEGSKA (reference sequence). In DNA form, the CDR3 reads TGCAGTGCTAGAGGGCGAGCGGGGATCAATGAGCAGTTCTTC. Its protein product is CSARGRAGINEQFF.